In its sample, the clone carrying this T cell receptor beta chain was seen a few times. What it binds is not known. This entry is derived from a study of cytomegalovirus exposure and HLA in healthy donors. Notes on the study in general: TCR association rates varied by HLA locus in a later analysis, with DRB1 highest and HLA-C lowest.

PCR was performed using 60 Vbeta and 13 Jbeta primers. Generated by immunoSEQ multiplex PCR, the TCRdb table keeps only in-frame clones and is missing some. There are about 200,000 clones in the sample; just under 70% occur only once, and 2% to 3% lies in the top ten. Sample: PBMCs. The source of this sequence is a man aged 40-49 years in good health and CMV-seropositive.

The CDR3, as DNA: TGTGCCAGCAGCTACACAGGGGGACTAGCGGGGGGGATAGGGGAGCAGTACTTC. This sequence encodes CASSYTGGLAGGIGEQYF. The rearrangement joins TRBV7-2 to TRBJ2-7, with 16 nucleotides matching TRBD2. Unmatched junction bases numbered 13, after V lost 4 bases and J lost 7 bases. CDR1 is SGHTA, CDR2 FQGNSA, per germline. The CDR3 runs to 18 residues.